Shown below are 12 T cell receptor beta chains from a single sample sequenced in a study of cytomegalovirus exposure and HLA in healthy donors. The PCR contained 60 Vbeta and 13 Jbeta primers. Assay used: immunoSEQ multiplex PCR; TCRdb lists only in-frame clones, some missing. Here the sample spans 180,000 or so clones, around four fifths being singletons. Source material: PBMCs. Receptors were obtained from a female donor in good health and CMV-seronegative.

CDR3 amino acids: CASSYTRTGDNTF. In nucleotides, the CDR3 is TGTGCCAGCAGTTACACCCGGACAGGGGACAACACCTTC. The chain has TRBV6-5 and TRBJ1-2; 9 bases agree with TRBD1. In germline, CDR1 is MNHEY, CDR2 SVGAGI. V shed 2 bases and J 12 bases; nucleotides not matched to a gene: 7. The CDR3 runs 13 residues.

The J gene is TRBJ1-4, the V gene TRBV27; D not certain. This CDR3 contains 15 residues. The V and J ends lost 5 bases and 2 bases respectively, with 12 bases between them. Germline CDR1 reads MNHEY; CDR2 reads SMNVEV (reference sequence). CDR3 coding DNA: TGTGCCAGCAGTCCCCGACATCCTACTAATGAAAAACTGTTTTTT. This gives the protein CASSPRHPTNEKLFF.

The rearrangement uses TRBV11-2 and TRBJ2-1; 9 bases are shared with TRBD1. CDR1 SGHAT and CDR2 FQNNGV come from the germline V gene. The CDR3 is 16 amino acids. V dropped 2 bases and J dropped 4; count of bases not matched to a gene: 6. CDR3 protein: CASSLPRGQGYNEQFF. In DNA, the CDR3 is TGTGCCAGCAGCTTACCTCGGGGACAGGGTTACAATGAGCAGTTCTTC.

This clone was counted only a few times. The rearrangement links TRBV30 to TRBJ1-3, with D perhaps matching TRBD1 (6 bases). V was cut by 1 base and J by 0 bases, with 10 bases left in between. The CDR3 contains 15 residues. Germline CDR1 GTSNPN, CDR2 SVGIG (reference sequence). The CDR3 is CAWSADSFSGNTIYF. The CDR3 DNA follows: TGTGCCTGGAGTGCGGACAGCTTCTCTGGAAACACCATATATTTT.

The chain recombines TRBV6-6 with TRBJ2-1; the match to TRBD1 covers 9 bases. Looked up from germline, CDR1 is MNHNY and CDR2 is SVGAGI (reference sequence). This CDR3 is 15 amino acids long. Germline trimming cut 6 bases from V and 7 bases from J; bases unmatched to any gene: 10. CDR3 coding DNA: TGTGCCAGCAGCCATGGGACAGGGTGGGAAAATGAGCAGTTCTTC. Amino acids: CASSHGTGWENEQFF.

The CDR3, as DNA: TGCAGCGTTGCGACAGGGGCGAGCAATCAGCCCCAGCATTTT. Encoded protein: CSVATGASNQPQHF. The chain couples TRBV29-1 to TRBJ1-5, with TRBD1 identical over 8 bases. Germline CDR1 and CDR2: SQVTM and ANQGSEA. The V and J ends lost 4 bases and 1 base, in that order; junction bases with no gene match: 3. CDR3 length: 14 residues.

The chain links TRBV27 to TRBJ2-7; D may be TRBD1 (5 bases). This CDR3 contains 15 residues. Trimming shortened V by 0 bases and J by 0 bases, and 9 bases separated the two germline ends. Looked up from germline, CDR1 is MNHEY and CDR2 is SMNVEV (reference sequence). The CDR3, as DNA: TGTGCCAGCAGTTTATCGGGGCCCCTCTCCTACGAGCAGTACTTC. Its translation is CASSLSGPLSYEQYF.

The gene calls are TRBV15 and TRBJ1-2; D is possibly TRBD1 (5 bases). The CDR3 spans 17 residues. The germline V gene has CDR1 LNHNV and CDR2 YYDKDF (reference sequence). V lost 3 bases and J lost 5, with 22 bases in between. The CDR3 here is CATSSSTGGTKKYGYTF. The CDR3 DNA is TGTGCCACCAGCAGTTCCACGGGGGGAACGAAGAAATATGGCTACACCTTC.

DNA for the CDR3: TGTGCCAGCAGCTTATCCCCAGGGTTGGGCTATGGCTACACCTTC. Encoded protein: CASSLSPGLGYGYTF. The V call is TRBV7-2, the J call TRBJ1-2; weak D call: TRBD1 (5 bases). Trimming took 2 bases from V and 4 from J, leaving 14 bases between them. Germline V CDR1 and CDR2: SGHTA, FQGNSA. There are 15 residues in the CDR3.

This clone occurred a few times. The sample holds other DNA sequences that translate to the same CDR3. The V gene is TRBV2, the J gene TRBJ2-3; 15 nucleotides line up with TRBD2. Trimming cost V 3 bases and J 3 bases; bases outside gene matches: 7. Germline assignment: CDR1 SNHLY and CDR2 FYNNEI. The CDR3 is 18 amino acids. Written as DNA, the CDR3 is TGTGCCAGCAGTGATCCGGGACTAGCGGGAGGTTCAACAGATACGCAGTATTTT. Protein: CASSDPGLAGGSTDTQYF.

The rearrangement links TRBV6-5 to TRBJ2-7, with D maybe TRBD2 (5 bases). Germline CDR1 and CDR2: MNHEY and SVGAGI. CDR3 size: 13 residues. V lost 6 bases to trimming and J lost 3 bases, with 12 bases between them. CDR3: CASSPTSGYEQYF. For the CDR3, the DNA is TGTGCCAGCAGCCCCACAAGCGGCTACGAGCAGTACTTC.

V gene TRBV27 combines with J gene TRBJ2-2; 12 nucleotides line up with TRBD2. The CDR3 is 16 residues long. The junction had 4 bases not matched to a gene; V was cut back by 2 bases and J by 6 bases. Germline V CDR1 and CDR2: MNHEY, SMNVEV (reference sequence). CDR3 residues: CASSLETSGRAGELFF. The CDR3 coding sequence is TGTGCCAGCAGTTTAGAGACTAGCGGGAGAGCCGGGGAGCTGTTTTTT.